This passage covers 11 T cell receptor beta chains from one sample sequenced in a study of T-cell reconstitution after alpha-beta-depleted transplantation in children. Preparation of the TCRbeta library involved a method that used unique molecular identifiers. TCRdb itself ran the PCR reads through MiXCR, one entry per CDR3 protein. The data contain about 74,000 distinct CDR3 sequences, about 14% of them singletons. The material sequenced was PBMCs, mostly from graft donor cells, taken 180 days after TCRalphabeta/CD19-depleted stem cell transplant. These receptors originate from a male patient aged 2-9 years who had a stem cell transplant for acute lymphoblastic leukemia, so the T cells may come from the graft donor.

This clonotype showed up many times. The J gene is TRBJ2-5, the V gene TRBV10-3, with D possibly TRBD2 on 6 matching bases. V was pared by 3 bases and J by 4 bases, with 9 bases between. The CDR3 extends over 13 amino acids. Germline V lookup: CDR1 ENHRY, CDR2 SYGVKD. The CDR3 region is CAISDYGGETQYF. CDR3 DNA sequence: TGTGCCATCAGTGATTACGGGGGAGAGACCCAGTACTTC.

The genes are TRBV6-1 and TRBJ1-5; 7 bases are shared with TRBD1. Germline-derived CDR1 and CDR2 are MNHNS and SASEGT. With 5 bases clipped from V and 2 bases from J, the junction kept 9 bases outside the gene matches. This CDR3 contains 16 residues. The CDR3 DNA follows: TGTGCCAGCAGTCCCCGGACAGGTCGTGGCAATCAGCCCCAGCATTTT. Amino acids: CASSPRTGRGNQPQHF.

This clonotype has just a few counts. The rearrangement joins TRBV4-3 to TRBJ1-2; 7 bases line up with TRBD1. CDR1 and CDR2 from the germline V gene are LGHNA and YSLEER. Trimming took 3 bases from V and 4 from J; bases not matched to a gene: 11. There are 16 residues in the CDR3. CDR3 in DNA: TGCGCCAGCAGCCACAATACAGGGGCCCATGGCTATGGCTACACCTTC. This translates into CASSHNTGAHGYGYTF.

The chain employs TRBV5-4 and TRBJ2-3; 8 bases agree with TRBD1. Germline lookup yields CDR1 SGHNT and CDR2 YYREEE (reference sequence). The CDR3 runs 15 residues. The trim removed 5 bases at V and 0 bases at J, leaving 5 bases unmatched. The CDR3: CASRLRTGSTDTQYF. As DNA, the CDR3 is TGTGCCAGCAGACTGCGGACAGGGAGCACAGATACGCAGTATTTT.

This chain uses TRBV20-1 with TRBJ2-7, with 9 bases lining up with TRBD2. Trimming cost V 5 bases and J 5 bases; bases outside gene matches: 10. Germline-derived CDR1 and CDR2 are DFQATT and SNEGSKA (reference sequence). The CDR3 has 14 residues. CDR3 sequence: CSALPRSGSHEQYF. CDR3 coding DNA: TGCAGTGCTCTCCCCCGTAGCGGGAGTCACGAGCAGTACTTC.

In this sample, this clonotype turned up many times. V and J are TRBV20-1 and TRBJ2-7; D is uncertain. The V gene's germline CDR1 is DFQATT and CDR2 SNEGSKA (reference sequence). The CDR3 has 13 residues. The V and J ends lost 0 bases and 7 bases respectively, with 13 bases between them. The CDR3 coding sequence is TGCAGTGCTAGAGATTTTTGGGGAAGAGAGCAGTACTTC. This translates into CSARDFWGREQYF.

This clonotype showed up just a few times. This chain uses TRBV12-3 or TRBV12-4 with TRBJ2-4, with TRBD1 matching 8 bases. V dropped 6 bases and J dropped 1; count of bases not matched to a gene: 17. This CDR3 is 19 amino acids long. The CDR3 reads CASRGRTGKIHGAKNIQYF. CDR3 nucleotides: TGTGCCAGCAGGGGCCGGACAGGGAAGATTCACGGGGCCAAAAACATTCAGTACTTC.

This clonotype was detected a few times. J is TRBJ2-7 and V is TRBV28; TRBD1 matches at 11 bases. CDR1 is MDHEN and CDR2 is SYDVKM in the germline V gene. The CDR3 runs to 12 residues. J lost 7 bases, V lost 8 bases, and 4 bases had no gene match. CDR3 amino acids: CASRTGGGEQYF. The CDR3 DNA sequence: TGTGCCAGCCGGACAGGGGGCGGAGAGCAGTACTTC.

A few counts support this clonotype. The chain couples TRBV2 to TRBJ2-7; a weak D match, TRBD1 (6 bases). The CDR3 length is 11 residues. The germline V and J ends were trimmed by 11 bases and 5 bases, with 13 bases remaining between them. Looked up from germline, CDR1 is SNHLY and CDR2 is FYNNEI. The CDR3 DNA is TGTGCCTCCGTGGGGGCCCACGAGCAGTACTTC. This sequence encodes CASVGAHEQYF.

This clonotype was picked up a small number of times. This chain joins TRBV20-1 and TRBJ1-1, with TRBD1 identical over 7 bases. CDR1 and CDR2 (germline): DFQATT, SNEGSKA (reference sequence). The CDR3 runs 13 residues. After removal of 5 bases from V and 0 bases from J, the junction contained 3 bases not matched to a gene. This CDR3 is CSAPDRMNTEAFF. The CDR3 region has the DNA TGCAGTGCTCCGGACAGGATGAACACTGAAGCTTTCTTT.

This clonotype was seen a few times. The chain combines TRBV5-6 with TRBJ1-5, with 12 positions matching TRBD1. The CDR3 sequence is 18 residues long. The V gene's germline CDR1 is SGHDT and CDR2 YYEEEE. Germline trimming cut 4 bases from V and 0 bases from J; bases unmatched to any gene: 8. The CDR3 is CASSHSGTGGYSNQPQHF. CDR3 DNA sequence: TGTGCCAGCAGCCATTCCGGGACAGGGGGCTATAGCAATCAGCCCCAGCATTTT.